Below are 13 T cell receptor beta chains sequenced from a single sample in a study of T cells in women clearing cervical HPV infection. Assay used: immunoSEQ multiplex PCR; TCRdb lists only in-frame clones, some missing. This sample's table has roughly 22,000 clones. Input material: blood buffy coat. All receptors come from a woman between 18 and 69 years old with a cervical HPV16 infection that either progressed to CIN3+ or cleared (not recorded which).

This clone is medium-sized by frequency. The read is 3 residues too short to cover the CDR3 end, so that end is filled in from the germline J gene. The rearrangement uses TRBV7-2 and TRBJ1-2; D ambiguous. The CDR3 covers 13 residues. The V end lost 0 bases, the J end lost 7 bases, and 9 bases lay between the germline ends. Per the germline V gene, CDR1 is SGHTA and CDR2 is FQGNSA. The CDR3 sequence: CASSLAGSGGYTF. CDR3 DNA (partial): TGTGCCAGCAGCTTAGCAGGTTCGGGTGGC. The variable domain in full, completed from reference TRBV7-2 and TRBJ1-2, reads GAGVSQSPSNKVTEKGKDVELRCDPISGHTALYWYRQSLGQGLEFLIYFQGNSAPDKSGLPSDRFSAERTGGSVSTLTIQRTQQEDSAVYLCASSLAGSGGYTFGSGTRLTVV.

Turning to this clone: The sequenced fragment ends 3 residues before the CDR3 boundary, so the rest is inferred from the germline J gene. V is TRBV6-1 and J is TRBJ2-3; weak D call: TRBD2 (7 bases). Germline V gene sequence: CDR1 MNHNS, CDR2 SASEGT. The CDR3 length is 16 residues. CDR3 sequence reads: CASSEGVWGRERTQYF. The CDR3 bases that were read are TGTGCCAGCAGTGAGGGGGTTTGGGGGCGGGAGCGAACG.

As regards this clone: The read terminates 3 residues before the CDR3 end, so the remaining end is supplied by the germline J gene. This chain uses TRBV2 with TRBJ2-6; possible D gene TRBD1, 5 bases. This CDR3 is 15 amino acids long. Germline V CDR1 and CDR2: SNHLY, FYNNEI. Trimming stripped 3 bases from V and 1 base from J, with 7 bases between. CDR3 DNA (partial): TGTGCCAGCAGTGATGGGGCGTCTGGGGCCAACGTC. Residues: CASSDGASGANV. The CDR3 in its entirety is CASSDGASGANVLTF.

Of note for this clone: The read gets to within 3 residues of the CDR3 end, and the germline J gene fills in the rest. The chain is built from TRBV7-2 and TRBJ2-7, with 7 bases aligning to TRBD2. From germline, CDR1 is SGHTA and CDR2 FQGNSA. The CDR3 spans 15 residues. The junction had 11 bases not matched to a gene; V was cut back by 6 bases and J by 3 bases. Incomplete CDR3 DNA: TGTGCCAGCAGAAAAAGCTCAGTAGCGGGCTACGAG. Protein product: CASRKSSVAGYE. The CDR3 as a whole reads CASRKSSVAGYEQYF.

Of note for this clone: The read halts 3 residues ahead of the CDR3 end, with the missing end drawn from the germline J gene. V usage is TRBV29-1 and J usage is TRBJ1-1; 7 bases line up with TRBD1. The CDR3 runs to 13 residues. Looked up from germline, CDR1 is SQVTM and CDR2 is ANQGSEA. Trimming at V came to 5 bases and at J to 4 bases, leaving 7 bases not matched to a gene. The CDR3 DNA, read in part, is TGCAGCGTTTCCAGGGGGGCGGGCACTGAA. Protein: CSVSRGAGTE. The entire CDR3 is CSVSRGAGTEAFF.

A remark on this clone: The read finishes 3 residues shy of the CDR3 end, and the germline J gene is used to complete it. This chain joins TRBV19 and TRBJ2-5; D is possibly TRBD2 (5 bases). This CDR3 has 14 amino acids. The V gene lost 6 bases and the J gene lost 5 bases, with 16 bases spanning the gap. Germline-derived CDR1 and CDR2 are LNHDA and SQIVND (reference sequence). Here the CDR3 reads CASSLGLAQETQYF. CDR3 DNA (partial): TGTGCCAGTAGCCTCGGACTGGCGCAGGAGACC.

CDR3 sequence: CASSRDFGSGANVLTF. CDR3 bases read: TGTGCCAGCAGCCGGGACTTTGGCTCTGGGGCCAACGTC. The rearrangement uses TRBV6-4 and TRBJ2-6; TRBD2 is a possible D gene (6 bases). The CDR3 end falls 3 residues outside the read, so it is completed with the germline J gene. V was pared by 6 bases and J by 0 bases, with 12 bases between. CDR3 size: 16 residues. Per the germline V gene, CDR1 is MRHNA and CDR2 is SNTAGT.

With regard to this clone: With the read ending 3 residues before the CDR3 end, the germline J gene is used to fill in that end. The chain combines TRBV3-1 (or the pseudogene TRBV3-2) with TRBJ2-7, with TRBD2 matching 7 bases. This CDR3 contains 15 residues. With 1 base clipped from V and 2 bases from J, the junction kept 5 bases outside the gene matches. Looked up from germline, CDR1 is LGHDT and CDR2 is YNNKEL (reference sequence). The CDR3 bases that were read are TGTGCCAGCAGCCAAGGTCTAGCGGAGCCCTACGAG. Translated, it gives CASSQGLAEPYE. The CDR3, in full, reads CASSQGLAEPYEQYF.

About this clone itself: From the germline J gene comes the end of the CDR3, since the read stops 3 residues before it. This chain links TRBV29-1 with TRBJ2-7, with 7 bases identical to TRBD2. V shed 7 bases and J 2 bases; nucleotides not matched to a gene: 8. The CDR3 totals 13 residues. Germline values: CDR1 SQVTM, CDR2 ANQGSEA. CDR3 sequence reads: CSGGGRLAYEQYF. CDR3 DNA (partial): TGCAGCGGCGGGGGACGGCTCGCCTACGAG.

In the case of this clone: From the germline J gene comes the end of the CDR3, since the read stops 3 residues before it. The chain links TRBV5-1 to TRBJ2-2; possible D gene TRBD1, 6 bases. The germline gives CDR1 SGHRS, CDR2 YFSETQ. The CDR3 covers 15 residues. Trimming removed 4 bases at V and 5 bases at J, with 15 bases between. The sequenced CDR3 bases are TGCGCCAGCAGCCCTAGGACAGTGATTACCGGGGAG. Its protein is CASSPRTVITGE. The CDR3 as a whole reads CASSPRTVITGELFF.

As to this clone: The read ends 3 residues early relative to the CDR3; the germline J gene fills the gap. The chain couples TRBV2 to TRBJ2-7, with 9 bases fitting TRBD2. Germline V gene data show CDR1 as SNHLY and CDR2 as FYNNEI. The CDR3 length is 14 residues. V was pared by 8 bases and J by 4 bases, with 9 bases of the junction left unmatched. The CDR3 region is CASGFSGRGYEQYF. CDR3 DNA, as far as it was read: TGTGCCAGCGGATTTAGCGGGAGAGGGTACGAG.

Comment on this clone: The sequenced fragment ends 3 residues before the CDR3 boundary, so the rest is inferred from the germline J gene. The rearrangement uses TRBV7-9 and TRBJ2-5; the D is unclear. The CDR3 sequence is 12 residues long. V lost 5 bases to trimming and J lost 5 bases, with 9 bases between them. Per the germline V gene, CDR1 is SEHNR and CDR2 is FQNEAQ (reference sequence). The CDR3 sequence is CASSRPQETQYF. The sequenced CDR3 bases are TGTGCCAGCAGCCGTCCCCAGGAGACC.

As concerns this clone: The read halts 3 residues ahead of the CDR3 end, with the missing end drawn from the germline J gene. This sequence joins TRBV19 and TRBJ2-3; TRBD1 aligns across 10 bases. V lost 8 bases to trimming and J lost 1 base; unmatched junction nucleotides: 6. This CDR3 has 15 amino acids. Per germline, CDR1 LNHDA and CDR2 SQIVND (reference sequence). The covered CDR3 bases are TGTGCCAGTCGAGACAGGGGGCGCGGCACAGATACG. As protein: CASRDRGRGTDT. The entire CDR3 protein is CASRDRGRGTDTQYF.